The 22 T cell receptor beta chains given below trace back to one sample, sequenced in a study of cytomegalovirus exposure and HLA in healthy donors. The PCR ran on 60 Vbeta and 13 Jbeta primers. The data were produced by immunoSEQ multiplex PCR, yet TCRdb's version contains in-frame clones alone and is incomplete. Altogether around 170,000 clones are present, around 82% being singletons, with the ten largest covering under 2.5%. Material: PBMCs. The origin of the receptors is a man in his sixties in good health and CMV-seronegative.

The chain couples TRBV7-9 to TRBJ1-1; TRBD1 aligns across 9 bases. Germline loops: CDR1 SEHNR, CDR2 FQNEAQ (reference sequence). Germline trimming cut 6 bases from V and 6 bases from J; bases unmatched to any gene: 8. The CDR3 has 14 residues. The CDR3 nucleotides read TGTGCCAGCAGTCGTGGACAGGGGATATCTGAAGCTTTCTTT. Translation: CASSRGQGISEAFF.

J is TRBJ2-3 and V is TRBV11-2; TRBD2 matches 9 bases. CDR3 length equals 15 residues. The junction had 4 bases not matched to a gene; V was cut back by 6 bases and J by 0 bases. Germline CDR1 and CDR2: SGHAT and FQNNGV. In nucleotides, the CDR3 is TGTGCCAGCAGTCGGCGGGGGGGCAGCACAGATACGCAGTATTTT. As protein: CASSRRGGSTDTQYF.

This chain joins TRBV5-1 and TRBJ2-3; 8 nucleotides match TRBD1. Germline V gene lookup returns CDR1 SGHRS and CDR2 YFSETQ. This CDR3 region has 15 residues. Losses at the gene ends were 3 bases for V and 2 bases for J; bases not matched to a gene: 5. This CDR3 is CASSSDRADTDTQYF. The CDR3 DNA reads TGCGCCAGCAGCTCGGACAGGGCAGACACAGATACGCAGTATTTT.

This chain links TRBV6-5 with TRBJ1-1; TRBD1 is a possible D gene (5 bases). The CDR3 runs 13 residues. The germline gives CDR1 MNHEY, CDR2 SVGAGI. V was pared by 6 bases and J by 4 bases, with 12 bases between. The CDR3 DNA follows: TGTGCCAGCAGACCCCAGGGATTCACTGAAGCTTTCTTT. This sequence encodes CASRPQGFTEAFF.

V usage is TRBV4-3 and J usage is TRBJ2-2; 9 nucleotides agree with TRBD2. V gave up 2 bases and J gave up 0 bases; unmatched junction bases: 4. Germline CDR1 is LGHNA and CDR2 is YSLEER. CDR3 length: 17 amino acids. The CDR3 here is CASSQSASGTNTGELFF. DNA for the CDR3: TGCGCCAGCAGCCAATCTGCTAGCGGGACGAACACCGGGGAGCTGTTTTTT.

The J gene is TRBJ1-4, the V gene TRBV2, with TRBD1 as a possible D gene (6 bases). The germline V and J ends were trimmed by 3 bases and 8 bases, with 13 bases remaining between them. Looked up from germline, CDR1 is SNHLY and CDR2 is FYNNEI. The CDR3 contains 14 residues. The CDR3 DNA is TGTGCCAGCAGTGATGGAACAGGGCAGGAAAAACTGTTTTTT. It specifies CASSDGTGQEKLFF.

The chain links TRBV18 to TRBJ2-3; 9 bases fit TRBD1. Germline-derived CDR1 and CDR2 are KGHSH and LQKENI. V shed 3 bases and J 1 base; nucleotides not matched to a gene: 8. The CDR3 totals 17 residues. The DNA for the CDR3 is TGTGCCAGCTCACCGAAACAGGGGGCGCGAGGCACAGATACGCAGTATTTT. Translated: CASSPKQGARGTDTQYF. Looking up the rest from reference TRBV18 and TRBJ2-3 gives the full variable domain: NAGVMQNPRHLVRRRGQEARLRCSPMKGHSHVYWYRQLPEEGLKFMVYLQKENIIDESGMPKERFSAEFPKEGPSILRIQQVVRGDSAAYFCASSPKQGARGTDTQYFGPGTRLTVL.

The J gene is TRBJ1-4, the V gene TRBV10-2, with unresolved D. The CDR3 runs to 15 residues. CDR1 and CDR2 (germline): WSHSY, SAAADI. V lost 4 bases and J lost 8, with 17 bases in between. CDR3 in DNA: TGCGCCAGCAGTGGTCGAGGCCCTAGCGGGGAAAAACTGTTTTTT. Translated, it gives CASSGRGPSGEKLFF.

About this clone itself: One end of the junction does not line up with germline, which may come from a read error. CDR3 sequence: CSARGGSLGFF. CDR3 bases: TGCAGTGCCAGAGGTGGCTCCCTAGGGTTCTTC. The rearrangement links TRBV20-1 to TRBJ2-1; D is unresolved. Per germline, CDR1 DFQATT and CDR2 SNEGSKA (reference sequence). The CDR3 sequence is 11 residues long.

The chain links TRBV6-1 to TRBJ1-1; 7 nucleotides agree with TRBD1. CDR3 length: 13 residues. V shed 6 bases and J 1 base; nucleotides not matched to a gene: 2. Germline CDR1 is MNHNS and CDR2 is SASEGT. The chain's CDR3 is CASSWTGNTEAFF. CDR3 DNA: TGTGCCAGCAGCTGGACAGGGAACACTGAAGCTTTCTTT.

The chain has TRBV7-9 and TRBJ2-5, with D tentatively TRBD1 (6 bases). The CDR3 covers 15 residues. V was shortened by 3 bases and J by 6 bases, with 17 bases between the two germline ends. Per the germline V gene, CDR1 is SEHNR and CDR2 is FQNEAQ (reference sequence). DNA of the CDR3: TGTGCCAGCAGCTTGGGGGCGGCTTCTTTGAAGACCCAGTACTTC. Its translation is CASSLGAASLKTQYF. Filled out from reference TRBV7-9 and TRBJ2-5, the complete variable domain reads DTGVSQNPRHKITKRGQNVTFRCDPISEHNRLYWYRQTLGQGPEFLTYFQNEAQLEKSRLLSDRFSAERPKGSFSTLEIQRTEQGDSAMYLCASSLGAASLKTQYFGPGTRLLVL.

As to this clone: The sample has other DNA sequences that encode this CDR3 too. The rearrangement joins TRBV5-1 to TRBJ2-3; 11 nucleotides line up with TRBD2. Unmatched junction bases numbered 10, after V lost 4 bases and J lost 0 bases. Germline V CDR1 and CDR2: SGHRS, YFSETQ. The CDR3 is made up of 18 amino acids. The CDR3 DNA follows: TGCGCCAGCAGCCTGGGACTAGCGGTACTACCTAGCACAGATACGCAGTATTTT. Translating it yields CASSLGLAVLPSTDTQYF.

The CDR3 DNA follows: TGCACCAGCAGCCAAGTTCCCCCCCGACAGGGCTGTAACTATGGCTACACCTTC. Translation gives CTSSQVPPRQGCNYGYTF. V gene TRBV1 combines with J gene TRBJ1-2; no check of the table's D call, TRBD1, against the DNA was made. TRBV1 is tagged as a pseudogene. The CDR3 loop spans 18 amino acids.

The CDR3 reads CASSRELRDRRNRGDYEQYF. In DNA, the CDR3 is TGTGCCAGTAGTAGGGAGCTCCGGGACAGGAGGAATAGAGGGGACTACGAGCAGTACTTC. This sequence joins TRBV19 and TRBJ2-7; 8 bases are a match to TRBD1. This CDR3 region has 20 residues. V dropped 4 bases and J dropped 3; count of bases not matched to a gene: 23. Germline loops: CDR1 LNHDA, CDR2 SQIVND (reference sequence).

This chain links TRBV7-8 with TRBJ2-7; D possibly corresponds to TRBD2 (6 bases). Germline-derived CDR1 and CDR2 are SGHVS and FQNEAQ. The CDR3 spans 13 residues. The germline V and J ends were trimmed by 0 bases and 6 bases, with 9 bases remaining between them. The CDR3 loop reads CASSLAGGGEQYF. CDR3 DNA: TGTGCCAGCAGCTTAGCGGGAGGAGGCGAGCAGTACTTC.

The chain links TRBV2 to TRBJ1-3; 8 nucleotides match TRBD1. CDR1 SNHLY and CDR2 FYNNEI come from the germline V gene. The J segment lost 4 bases and the V segment lost 7 bases, leaving 12 bases of the junction unmatched. The CDR3 has 16 residues. The CDR3 region has the DNA TGTGCCAGCAATGGACAGGGCCTCCGGGACGGAAACACCATATATTTT. The encoded protein is CASNGQGLRDGNTIYF.

The rearrangement uses TRBV11-2 and TRBJ2-4; 7 bases map to TRBD1. The CDR3 loop spans 15 amino acids. Germline assignment: CDR1 SGHAT and CDR2 FQNNGV. Trimming at V came to 6 bases and at J to 0 bases, leaving 5 bases not matched to a gene. CDR3 amino acids: CASRSRGLAKNIQYF. In nucleotides, the CDR3 is TGTGCCAGCAGATCTAGGGGGCTAGCCAAAAACATTCAGTACTTC.

The chain links TRBV5-1 to TRBJ1-1, with 7 bases identical to TRBD1. J was trimmed by 3 bases and V by 9 bases; bases with no gene match: 11. The germline V gene has CDR1 SGHRS and CDR2 YFSETQ. The length of the CDR3 is 14 residues. Here the CDR3 reads CATKPTGRDTEAFF. CDR3 sequence (DNA): TGCGCCACCAAACCGACAGGGCGGGACACTGAAGCTTTCTTT.

The chain uses TRBV15 and TRBJ2-7; possibly TRBD1 for D (5 bases). Germline loops: CDR1 LNHNV, CDR2 YYDKDF (reference sequence). The V end was cut by 0 bases, the J end by 2 bases, with 11 bases between. This CDR3 comprises 15 residues. This CDR3 reads CATSRDGATAYEQYF. Here the CDR3 DNA reads TGTGCCACCAGCAGAGATGGGGCTACGGCCTACGAGCAGTACTTC.

Comment on this clone: The same CDR3 arises from other DNA sequences in this sample as well. The chain joins TRBV5-4 to TRBJ2-7, with 11 bases that match TRBD2. The CDR3 runs 14 residues. Germline CDR1 SGHNT, CDR2 YYREEE (reference sequence). The V segment lost 3 bases and the J segment 2 bases; nucleotides outside the gene matches: 1. CDR3 sequence reads: CASSSSGRPYEQYF. CDR3 coding DNA: TGTGCCAGCAGCTCTAGCGGGAGGCCCTACGAGCAGTACTTC.

The rearrangement joins TRBV5-1 to TRBJ2-2; no definite D call. V dropped 0 bases and J dropped 5 bases, with 8 bases sitting between them. CDR1 and CDR2 (germline): SGHRS, YFSETQ. The CDR3 loop spans 14 amino acids. The CDR3 reads CASSLVGQTGELFF. CDR3 DNA sequence: TGCGCCAGCAGCTTGGTTGGCCAAACCGGGGAGCTGTTTTTT. Together with reference TRBV5-1 and TRBJ2-2, the CDR3 gives the full variable domain: KAGVTQTPRYLIKTRGQQVTLSCSPISGHRSVSWYQQTPGQGLQFLFEYFSETQRNKGNFPGRFSGRQFSNSRSEMNVSTLELGDSALYLCASSLVGQTGELFFGEGSRLTVL.

The chain carries TRBV28 and TRBJ2-7; D is possibly TRBD2 (5 bases). Between the trimmed V and J ends, which lost 2 bases and 7 bases, there was a span of 12 bases. The CDR3 is made up of 13 amino acids. The germline gives CDR1 MDHEN, CDR2 SYDVKM. The CDR3 loop is CASSLLGWREQYF. The DNA of the CDR3 is TGTGCCAGCAGTTTACTGGGTTGGAGGGAGCAGTACTTC.